This T cell receptor (beta chain) was sequenced for a study of technical replicates of blood from several donors. Measured with immunoSEQ multiplex PCR; TCRdb has only the in-frame clones, and not every one. The profile shows approximately 89,000 clones, about 94% of them singletons. Germline V CDR1 and CDR2: MDHEN, SYDVKM. V was cut by 4 bases and J by 4 bases, with 12 bases left in between. This CDR3 is built from 14 residues. The sequenced sample consisted of T cells isolated from PBMCs. This receptor was obtained from a human donor in good health. This chain uses TRBV28 with TRBJ2-3, with a weak D call TRBD2 (5 bases). DNA for the CDR3: TGTGCCAGCAGTTGGACCGGGGTCTCAGATACGCAGTATTTT. Protein: CASSWTGVSDTQYF.